The 14 T cell receptor beta chains reported below all come from one sample, sequenced in a study of identical twins. TCRdb processed the 5' RACE reads anew with MiXCR; each CDR3 protein has one entry. The data show 570,000 or so distinct CDR3 sequences, nearly 10% seen once. The sample also formed part of further work on yellow fever vaccine responses in identical twins.

What was sequenced was PBMCs. The receptors originated from a woman under 30 in good health.

This clonotype was recorded at least ten times. The chain uses TRBV10-3 and TRBJ2-3, with 9 bases identical to TRBD2. The trim removed 4 bases at V and 4 bases at J, leaving 6 bases unmatched. Germline V gene data show CDR1 as ENHRY and CDR2 as SYGVKD. The CDR3 length is 15 residues. The CDR3 protein is CAISGWRGGADTQYF. CDR3 bases: TGTGCCATCAGTGGATGGCGGGGGGGCGCAGATACGCAGTATTTT.

This clonotype has more than one count but fewer than ten. The V and J genes are TRBV25-1 and TRBJ2-7, with D possibly being TRBD1 (6 bases). The CDR3 totals 13 residues. CDR1 is MGHDK and CDR2 is SYGVNS in the germline V gene. V was pared by 1 base and J by 10 bases, with 14 bases between. Written as DNA, the CDR3 is TGTGCCAGCAGTGAATCCGGACAGCGAGTTCAGTACTTC. Translation gives CASSESGQRVQYF.

This clonotype was counted once. The gene calls are TRBV2 and TRBJ2-7; 7 bases map to TRBD2. Germline V gene sequence: CDR1 SNHLY, CDR2 FYNNEI. V shed 5 bases and J 1 base; nucleotides not matched to a gene: 5. The CDR3 length is 14 residues. The CDR3 here is CASSRLAPSYEQYF. The CDR3 region has the DNA TGTGCCAGCAGTAGACTAGCCCCATCCTACGAGCAGTACTTC.

As regards this clonotype: A read error may explain this, as a much larger clone is one base away. The V gene is TRBV2, the J gene TRBJ2-2, with a possible D match to TRBD2 (5 bases). The CDR3 spans 11 residues. Germline V lookup: CDR1 SNHLY, CDR2 FYNNEI. In DNA, the CDR3 is TGTGCCAGCAGTGAATCCGGGGAGCTGATTTTT. Translation: CASSESGELIF.

This clonotype has just a few counts. The chain carries TRBV2 and TRBJ2-5; D gene ambiguous. V was shortened by 6 bases and J by 3 bases, with 11 bases between the two germline ends. The germline CDR1 and CDR2 sequences are SNHLY and FYNNEI. The CDR3 spans 13 residues. The CDR3 protein is CASSDEPKETQYF. The CDR3 coding sequence is TGTGCCAGCAGCGACGAGCCCAAAGAGACCCAGTACTTC. Complete variable domain (other parts from reference TRBV2 and TRBJ2-5): EPEVTQTPSHQVTQMGQEVILRCVPISNHLYFYWYRQILGQKVEFLVSFYNNEISEKSEIFDDQFSVERPDGSNFTLKIRSTKLEDSAMYFCASSDEPKETQYFGPGTRLLVL.

This clonotype has at least ten counts. This sequence joins TRBV11-2 and TRBJ2-5, with a tentative D call TRBD2 (6 bases). The germline V gene has CDR1 SGHAT and CDR2 FQNNGV. The CDR3 contains 15 residues. V gave up 3 bases and J gave up 0 bases, with 11 bases separating them. The CDR3 coding sequence is TGTGCCAGCAGCTTGACTAGGACGGACCAAGAGACCCAGTACTTC. It codes for CASSLTRTDQETQYF.

This clonotype was counted between two and nine times. V is TRBV9 and J is TRBJ1-2, with 7 bases matching TRBD1. After removal of 3 bases from V and 0 bases from J, the junction contained 8 bases not matched to a gene. CDR3 length: 16 residues. Germline loops: CDR1 SGDLS, CDR2 YYNGEE. In DNA, the CDR3 is TGTGCCAGCAGCGCAGCCGGGACAGCTCCTAACTATGGCTACACCTTC. Translation: CASSAAGTAPNYGYTF.

A few counts support this clonotype. CDR3 amino acids: CASSQDRGPRYQTQYF. In DNA, the CDR3 is TGTGCCAGCAGCCAAGATCGAGGCCCCAGGTATCAGACCCAGTACTTC. The chain employs TRBV14 and TRBJ2-5; D is ambiguous. CDR3 length: 16 amino acids. Germline lookup yields CDR1 SGHDN and CDR2 FVKESK. Trimming shortened V by 0 bases and J by 6 bases, and 17 bases separated the two germline ends.

This clonotype was detected a few times. The chain employs TRBV5-4 and TRBJ2-7; 7 bases agree with TRBD2. V shed 4 bases and J 4 bases; nucleotides not matched to a gene: 14. From germline, CDR1 is SGHNT and CDR2 YYREEE (reference sequence). The CDR3 spans 16 residues. In nucleotides, the CDR3 is TGTGCCAGCAGCCCCCCTCAGCGGGATTACTCTTACGAGCAGTACTTC. This translates into CASSPPQRDYSYEQYF.

This clonotype was counted many times. J is TRBJ2-1 and V is TRBV28, with 10 bases fitting TRBD2. From germline, CDR1 is MDHEN and CDR2 SYDVKM. The trim removed 2 bases at V and 7 bases at J, leaving 11 bases unmatched. This CDR3 spans 17 amino acids. The DNA for the CDR3 is TGTGCCAGCAGTTTAGGAGATATAGCGGGAGGAGGAAATGAGCAGTTCTTC. Translated: CASSLGDIAGGGNEQFF.

There are many counts of this clonotype. This rearrangement joins TRBV12-3 or TRBV12-4 to TRBJ2-7; D is unclear. The CDR3 covers 14 residues. Trimming took off 8 bases at V and 2 bases at J, with 16 bases between the two ends. CDR3 DNA sequence: TGTGCCAGCCAAGCCAGTCGGGCGACCTACGAGCAGTACTTC. Translated, it gives CASQASRATYEQYF.

At least ten counts were recorded for this clonotype. The V and J genes are TRBV12-3 or TRBV12-4 and TRBJ2-7; D is undetermined. V was pared by 8 bases and J by 4 bases, with 12 bases between. CDR3 length: 12 amino acids. The CDR3 DNA is TGTGCCAGCTCCCTACGTTGGTACGAGCAGTACTTC. It specifies CASSLRWYEQYF.

The J gene is TRBJ2-1, the V gene TRBV7-9; TRBD2 agrees at 8 bases. The J segment lost 9 bases and the V segment lost 3 bases, leaving 4 bases of the junction unmatched. This CDR3 is 13 amino acids long. Per the germline V gene, CDR1 is SEHNR and CDR2 is FQNEAQ (reference sequence). CDR3: CASSFSGMGEQFF. The DNA of the CDR3 is TGTGCCAGCAGCTTTAGCGGGATGGGTGAGCAGTTCTTC. Full variable domain (missing parts from reference TRBV7-9 and TRBJ2-1): DTGVSQNPRHKITKRGQNVTFRCDPISEHNRLYWYRQTLGQGPEFLTYFQNEAQLEKSRLLSDRFSAERPKGSFSTLEIQRTEQGDSAMYLCASSFSGMGEQFFGPGTRLTVL.

This clonotype was seen ten or more times. The chain uses TRBV12-1 and TRBJ1-5. TRBV12-1 represents a pseudogene. This CDR3 is 16 amino acids long. The CDR3 DNA reads as TGTGCCAGCAGCCATCAGGGAAGGGCCTTTGCTCAGCCCCAGCATTTT. It encodes CASSHQGRAFAQPQHF.